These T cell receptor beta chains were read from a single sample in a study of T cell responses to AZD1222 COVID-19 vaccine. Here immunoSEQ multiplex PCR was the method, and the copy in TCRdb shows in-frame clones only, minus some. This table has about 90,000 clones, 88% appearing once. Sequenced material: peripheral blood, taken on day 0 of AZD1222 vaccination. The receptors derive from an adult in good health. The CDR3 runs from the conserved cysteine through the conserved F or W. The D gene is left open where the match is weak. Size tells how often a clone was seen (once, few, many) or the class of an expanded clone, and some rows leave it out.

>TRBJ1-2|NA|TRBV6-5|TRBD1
CASSSPGQGYGYTF
TGTGCCAGCAGCTCTCCGGGACAGGGCTATGGCTACACCTTC
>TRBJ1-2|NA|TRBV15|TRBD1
CATSRDRGLDGYTF
TGTGCCACCAGCAGGGACAGGGGACTAGATGGCTACACCTTC
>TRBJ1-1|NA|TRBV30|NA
CAWSTTMNTEAFF
TGTGCCTGGAGTACAACTATGAACACTGAAGCTTTCTTT
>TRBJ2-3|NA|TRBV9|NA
CASSVVSGDTQYF
TGTGCCAGCAGCGTAGTCTCGGGAGATACGCAGTATTTT
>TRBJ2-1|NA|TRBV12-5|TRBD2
CASGPSGNYEQFF
TGTGCTAGTGGACCTAGCGGGAACTATGAGCAGTTCTTC
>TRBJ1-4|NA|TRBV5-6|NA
CASSLWLTDEKLFF
TGTGCCAGCAGCTTGTGGCTAACAGATGAAAAACTGTTTTTT
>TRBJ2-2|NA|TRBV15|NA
CATSRDSSGSRELFF
TGTGCCACCAGCAGAGACTCGTCAGGGAGTAGGGAGCTGTTTTTT
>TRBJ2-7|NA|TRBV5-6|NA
CASSERSAGMPLYEQYF
TGTGCCAGCAGCGAGAGGTCGGCCGGAATGCCACTCTACGAGCAGTACTTC
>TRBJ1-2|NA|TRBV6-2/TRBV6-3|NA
CASSYGVDVYSNYGYTF
TGTGCCAGCAGTTACGGGGTTGACGTTTATTCTAACTATGGCTACACCTTC
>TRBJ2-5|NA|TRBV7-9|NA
CASSLAGHSQETQYF
TGTGCCAGCAGCTTGGCAGGGCATTCCCAAGAGACCCAGTACTTC
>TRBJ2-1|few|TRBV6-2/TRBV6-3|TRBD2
CASSYSATSGIYNEQFF
TGTGCCAGCAGTTACTCGGCGACTAGCGGGATTTACAATGAGCAGTTCTTC
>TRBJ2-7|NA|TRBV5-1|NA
CASSLRGPTYEQYF
TGCGCCAGCAGCCTCCGGGGCCCGACCTACGAGCAGTACTTC
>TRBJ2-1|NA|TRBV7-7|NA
CASSLVAGESLSYNEQFF
TGTGCTAGCAGCTTAGTGGCAGGGGAGTCTCTTTCCTACAATGAGCAGTTCTTC
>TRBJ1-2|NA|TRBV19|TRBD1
CASNPTGQGGGYTF
TGTGCCAGTAACCCCACGGGACAGGGGGGCGGCTACACCTTC
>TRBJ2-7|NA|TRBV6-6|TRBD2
CASGGTGGAYEQYF
TGTGCCAGCGGAGGAACGGGGGGGGCCTACGAGCAGTACTTC
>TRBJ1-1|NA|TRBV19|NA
CASSISTETVSEAFF
TGTGCCAGTAGTATATCGACAGAGACGGTTTCTGAAGCTTTCTTT
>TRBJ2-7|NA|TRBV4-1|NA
CASSQDPLNYEQYF
TGCGCCAGCAGCCAAGATCCCTTAAACTACGAGCAGTACTTC
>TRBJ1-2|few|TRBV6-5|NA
CASLDVPHYGYTF
TGTGCCAGCCTGGACGTACCCCACTATGGCTACACCTTC
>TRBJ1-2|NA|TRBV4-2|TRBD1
CASSHDRGQRYGYTF
TGTGCCAGCAGCCACGACAGGGGGCAAAGGTATGGCTACACCTTC
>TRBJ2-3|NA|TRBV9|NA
CASSNMGGGTDTQYF
TGTGCCAGCAGTAACATGGGGGGCGGCACAGATACGCAGTATTTT
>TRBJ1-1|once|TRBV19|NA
CASSIRVLRGAPNTEAFF
TGTGCCAGTAGTATTCGGGTCTTAAGGGGGGCCCCGAACACTGAAGCTTTCTTT
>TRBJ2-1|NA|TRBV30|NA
CAWSGAGSSYNEQFF
TGTGCCTGGAGTGGCGCAGGGAGCTCCTACAATGAGCAGTTCTTC
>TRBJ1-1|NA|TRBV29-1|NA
CSAEPGKNTEAFF
TGCAGCGCCGAACCTGGGAAGAACACTGAAGCTTTCTTT
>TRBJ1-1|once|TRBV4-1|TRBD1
CASSQGRQGISPEAFF
TGCGCCAGCAGCCAAGGTAGACAGGGAATTTCTCCTGAAGCTTTCTTT
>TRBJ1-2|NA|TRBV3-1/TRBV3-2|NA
CASSQSDSGYTF
TGTGCCAGCAGCCAATCGGACAGTGGCTACACCTTC
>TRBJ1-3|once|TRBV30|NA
CAWSGRSSGNTIYF
TGTGCCTGGAGTGGTCGCAGCTCTGGAAACACCATATATTTT
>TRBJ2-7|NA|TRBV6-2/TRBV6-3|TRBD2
CASSYSPWGAGYSYEQYF
TGTGCCAGCAGTTACTCCCCTTGGGGAGCGGGATACTCCTACGAGCAGTACTTC
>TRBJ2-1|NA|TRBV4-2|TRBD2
CASSRLTSTRSNEQFF
TGTGCCAGCAGCCGATTGACTAGCACAAGAAGTAATGAGCAGTTCTTC
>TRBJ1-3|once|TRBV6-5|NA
CASRPGTAVGNTIYF
TGTGCCAGCAGGCCGGGGACCGCGGTGGGAAACACCATATATTTT
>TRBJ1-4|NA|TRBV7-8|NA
CASSHGVYRTPTNEKLFF
TGTGCCAGCAGCCATGGGGTTTACAGGACCCCAACTAATGAAAAACTGTTTTTT
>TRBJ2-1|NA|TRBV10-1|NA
CASSDYNEQFF
TGCGCCAGCAGTGACTACAATGAGCAGTTCTTC
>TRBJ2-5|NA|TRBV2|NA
CASKKLGETQYF
TGTGCCAGCAAAAAATTAGGAGAGACCCAGTACTTC
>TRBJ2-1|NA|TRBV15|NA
CATSRDPGSYNEQFF
TGTGCCACCAGCAGAGACCCTGGCTCCTACAATGAGCAGTTCTTC
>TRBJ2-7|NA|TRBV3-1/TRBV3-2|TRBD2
CASSTGTSGRNPQYF
TGTGCCAGCAGCACCGGGACTAGCGGGAGGAACCCCCAGTACTTC
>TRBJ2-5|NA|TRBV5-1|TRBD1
CASSFSSGTGETQYF
TGCGCCAGCAGCTTCTCATCCGGGACAGGAGAGACCCAGTACTTC
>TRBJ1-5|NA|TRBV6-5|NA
CASTPLEQTAGPQHF
TGTGCCAGCACCCCACTCGAGCAGACCGCAGGGCCCCAGCATTTT
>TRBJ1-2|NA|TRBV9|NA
CASTRSSRDYGYTF
TGTGCCAGCACCCGTAGTAGTAGAGACTATGGCTACACCTTC
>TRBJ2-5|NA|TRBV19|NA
CASSRSKNQETQYF
TGTGCCAGTAGTAGATCCAAAAACCAAGAGACCCAGTACTTC
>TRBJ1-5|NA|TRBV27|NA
CASSLEGHLGRGIQPQHF
TGTGCCAGCAGTTTAGAAGGGCACCTCGGTAGGGGTATCCAGCCCCAGCATTTT
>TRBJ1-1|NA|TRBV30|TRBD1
CAWSPTRTGGVPEAFF
TGTGCCTGGTCGCCCACCCGGACAGGAGGGGTCCCTGAAGCTTTCTTT
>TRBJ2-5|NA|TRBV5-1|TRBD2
CASSLAGTSGQETQYF
TGCGCCAGCAGCTTGGCCGGGACTAGCGGTCAAGAGACCCAGTACTTC
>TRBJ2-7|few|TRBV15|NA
CATSRDPRAFDEQYF
TGTGCCACCAGCAGAGATCCCAGGGCTTTCGACGAGCAGTACTTC
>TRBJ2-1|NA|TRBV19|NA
CASSNRVNEQFF
TGTGCCAGTAGTAACAGGGTCAATGAGCAGTTCTTC
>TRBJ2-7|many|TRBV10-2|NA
CASSESPGYYEQYF
TGCGCCAGCAGTGAGTCGCCGGGGTACTACGAGCAGTACTTC
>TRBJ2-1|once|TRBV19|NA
CASSRRLAVYNEQFF
TGTGCCAGTAGCCGCCGATTAGCCGTCTACAATGAGCAGTTCTTC
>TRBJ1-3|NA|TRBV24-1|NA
CATSDSRGIGNTIYF
TGTGCCACCAGTGACTCTCGCGGGATTGGAAACACCATATATTTT
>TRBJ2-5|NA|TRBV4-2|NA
CASSQDDRTETQYF
TGTGCCAGCAGCCAAGATGATAGAACTGAGACCCAGTACTTC
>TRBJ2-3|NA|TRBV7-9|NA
CASSLKGFTDTQYF
TGTGCCAGCAGCTTGAAGGGCTTCACAGATACGCAGTATTTT
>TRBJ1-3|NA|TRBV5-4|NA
CASSPGGNTIYF
TGTGCCAGCAGCCCGGGGGGAAACACCATATATTTT
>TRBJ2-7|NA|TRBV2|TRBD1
CASSLQTGSDEQYF
TGTGCCAGCAGCCTTCAGACAGGGTCGGACGAGCAGTACTTC
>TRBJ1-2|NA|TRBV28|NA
CASRSGGFYGYTF
TGTGCCAGCAGATCAGGTGGCTTCTATGGCTACACCTTC